The clone carrying this TCR beta chain was counted a single time. The assay was immunoSEQ multiplex PCR, and TCRdb's table has in-frame clones only and misses some. The sample holds roughly 2.4 million clones; roughly 95% are singletons and the top ten take 0.1% to 0.15%. Looked up from germline, CDR1 is GTSNPN and CDR2 is SVGIG (reference sequence). V shed 0 bases and J shed 9 bases, with 21 bases lying between them. The CDR3 has 15 amino acids. The source of the sample is a study of shared clonotypes between healthy human individuals. The sequencing input was naive CD4+ T cells sorted from blood. Described subset: CD45RA+ positively selected. This sequence was found in a man between 18 and 29 years old in good health. V gene TRBV30 combines with J gene TRBJ2-7; no definite D call. For the CDR3, the DNA is TGTGCCTGGAGTGTATTGGCCCAACGGGCTGGTTGGCAGTACTTC. This encodes CAWSVLAQRAGWQYF.